Below, one T cell receptor beta chain is given with its context. The data belong to a study of radiotherapy plus CTLA-4 blockade in lung cancer. Sequencing was performed with immunoSEQ multiplex PCR; in TCRdb, only in-frame clones are kept and a portion is missing. There are roughly 98,000 clones in the sample; about four fifths occur only once, and just over 14% lies in the top ten. V was clipped by 0 bases and J by 2 bases; unmatched bases: 3. This CDR3 is 15 amino acids long. The germline gives CDR1 SGHNT, CDR2 YYREEE (reference sequence). The receptor's source is a human donor with non-small cell lung cancer that progressed on radiotherapy plus ipilimumab. Sequencing was performed on peripheral blood, taken from a patient treated with radiotherapy plus ipilimumab. The V and J genes are TRBV5-4 and TRBJ2-5; TRBD2 aligns across 8 bases. The CDR3 sequence is CASSLELAAQETQYF. CDR3 DNA sequence: TGTGCCAGCAGCTTGGAACTAGCGGCGCAAGAGACCCAGTACTTC.